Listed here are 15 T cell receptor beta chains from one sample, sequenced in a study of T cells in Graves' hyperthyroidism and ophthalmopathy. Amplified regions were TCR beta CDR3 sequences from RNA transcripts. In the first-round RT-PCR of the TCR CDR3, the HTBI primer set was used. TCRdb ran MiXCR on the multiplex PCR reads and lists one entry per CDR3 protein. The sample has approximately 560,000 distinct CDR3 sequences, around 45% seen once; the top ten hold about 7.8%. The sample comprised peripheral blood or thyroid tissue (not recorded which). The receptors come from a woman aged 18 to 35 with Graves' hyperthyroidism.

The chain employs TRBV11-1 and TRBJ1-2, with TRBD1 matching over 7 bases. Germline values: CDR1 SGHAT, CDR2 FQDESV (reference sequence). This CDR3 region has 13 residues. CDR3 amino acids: CASDIWTGYGYTF. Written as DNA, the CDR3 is TGTGCTAGCGATATCTGGACAGGATATGGCTACACCTTC.

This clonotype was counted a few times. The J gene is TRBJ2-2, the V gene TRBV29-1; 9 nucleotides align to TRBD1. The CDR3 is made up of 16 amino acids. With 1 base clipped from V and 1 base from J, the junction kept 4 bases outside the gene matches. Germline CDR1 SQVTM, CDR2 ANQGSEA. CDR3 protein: CSVEGQGGLNTGELFF. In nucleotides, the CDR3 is TGCAGCGTTGAAGGACAGGGGGGGTTGAACACCGGGGAGCTGTTTTTT.

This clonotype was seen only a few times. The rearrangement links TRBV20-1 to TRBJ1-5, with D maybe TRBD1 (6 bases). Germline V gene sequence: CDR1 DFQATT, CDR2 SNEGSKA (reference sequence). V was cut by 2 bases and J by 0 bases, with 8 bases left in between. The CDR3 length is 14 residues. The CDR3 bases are TGCAGTGCTAGATCAGGGGATAGCAATCAGCCCCAGCATTTT. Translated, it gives CSARSGDSNQPQHF.

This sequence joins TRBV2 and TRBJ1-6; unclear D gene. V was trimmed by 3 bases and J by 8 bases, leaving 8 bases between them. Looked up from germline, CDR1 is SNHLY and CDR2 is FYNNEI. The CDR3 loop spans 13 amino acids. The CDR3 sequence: CASSETRDSPLHF. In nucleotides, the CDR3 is TGTGCCAGCAGTGAGACACGGGATTCACCCCTCCACTTT.

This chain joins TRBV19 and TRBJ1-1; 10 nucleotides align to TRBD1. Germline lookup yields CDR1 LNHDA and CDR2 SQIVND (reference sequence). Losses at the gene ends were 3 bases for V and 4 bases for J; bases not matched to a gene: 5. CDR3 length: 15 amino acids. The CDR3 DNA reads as TGTGCCAGTAGTATTAGGGGACAGGGGAGCACTGAAGCTTTCTTT. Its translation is CASSIRGQGSTEAFF.

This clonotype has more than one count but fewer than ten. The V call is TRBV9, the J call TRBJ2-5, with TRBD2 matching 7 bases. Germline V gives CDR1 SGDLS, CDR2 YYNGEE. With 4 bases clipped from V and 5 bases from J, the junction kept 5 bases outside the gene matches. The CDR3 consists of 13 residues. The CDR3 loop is CASSPYGGETQYF. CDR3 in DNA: TGTGCCAGCAGCCCCTACGGGGGGGAGACCCAGTACTTC.

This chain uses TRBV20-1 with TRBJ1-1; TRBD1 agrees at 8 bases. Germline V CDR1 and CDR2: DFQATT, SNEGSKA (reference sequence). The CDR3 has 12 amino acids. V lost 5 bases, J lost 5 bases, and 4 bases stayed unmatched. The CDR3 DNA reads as TGCAGTGCTCGCAGGGGGCGGACTGAAGCTTTCTTT. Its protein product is CSARRGRTEAFF.

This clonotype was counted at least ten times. The CDR3 nucleotides are TGTGCCAGTGGGGGGCAGGGGGCGGCGACCCAGTACTTC. Its translation is CASGGQGAATQYF. V and J are TRBV19 and TRBJ2-5, with 8 positions matching TRBD1. The CDR3 contains 13 residues. With V trimmed by 8 bases and J by 7 bases, 9 bases remained unmatched. CDR1 is LNHDA and CDR2 is SQIVND in the germline V gene (reference sequence).

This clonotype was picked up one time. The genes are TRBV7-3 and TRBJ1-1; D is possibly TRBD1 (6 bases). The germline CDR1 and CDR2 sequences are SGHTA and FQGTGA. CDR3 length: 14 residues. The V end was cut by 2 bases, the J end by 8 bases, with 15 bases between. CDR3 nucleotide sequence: TGTGCCAGCAGCTTAGCGGGGGCCGGAAGGGAAGCTTTCTTT. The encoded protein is CASSLAGAGREAFF.

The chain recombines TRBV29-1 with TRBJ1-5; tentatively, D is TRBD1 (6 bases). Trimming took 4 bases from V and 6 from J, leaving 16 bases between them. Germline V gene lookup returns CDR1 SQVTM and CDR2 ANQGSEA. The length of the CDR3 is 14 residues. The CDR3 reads CSVVREGEGQPQHF. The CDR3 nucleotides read TGCAGCGTTGTACGGGAGGGGGAGGGTCAGCCCCAGCATTTT.

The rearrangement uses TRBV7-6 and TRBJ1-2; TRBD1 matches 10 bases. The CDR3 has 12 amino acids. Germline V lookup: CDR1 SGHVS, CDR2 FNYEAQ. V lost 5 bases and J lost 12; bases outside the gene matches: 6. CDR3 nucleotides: TGTGCCAGCAGCCCGGGGGACAGGGGCCACACCTTC. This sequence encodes CASSPGDRGHTF.

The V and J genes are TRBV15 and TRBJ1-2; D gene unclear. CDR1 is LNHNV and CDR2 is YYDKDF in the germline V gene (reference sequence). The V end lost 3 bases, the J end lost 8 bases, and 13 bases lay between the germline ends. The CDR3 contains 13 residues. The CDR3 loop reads CATSSLDGKGYTF. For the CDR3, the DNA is TGTGCCACCAGCAGCTTGGACGGGAAAGGCTACACCTTC.

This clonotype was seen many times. The CDR3 DNA reads TGTGCCACCAGTGATTCCCGGGGCCTTAAGCAAGAGACCCAGTACTTC. Translation: CATSDSRGLKQETQYF. This chain connects TRBV24-1 to TRBJ2-5; D is perhaps TRBD1 or TRBD2 (5 bases each). The CDR3 contains 16 residues. Between the trimmed V and J ends, which lost 2 bases and 2 bases, there was a span of 14 bases. Germline CDR1 is KGHDR and CDR2 is SFDVKD.

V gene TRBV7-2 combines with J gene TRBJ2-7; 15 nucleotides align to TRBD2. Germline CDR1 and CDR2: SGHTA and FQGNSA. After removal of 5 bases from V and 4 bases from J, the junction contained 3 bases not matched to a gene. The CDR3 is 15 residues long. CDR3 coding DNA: TGTGCCAGCAGCCGAGGGACTAGCGGGGGGTACGAGCAGTACTTC. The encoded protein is CASSRGTSGGYEQYF.

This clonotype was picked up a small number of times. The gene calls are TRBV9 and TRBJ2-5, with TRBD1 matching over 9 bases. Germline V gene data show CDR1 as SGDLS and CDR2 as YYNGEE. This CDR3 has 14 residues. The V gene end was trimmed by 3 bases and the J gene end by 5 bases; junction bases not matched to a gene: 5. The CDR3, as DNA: TGTGCCAGCAGCGCACAGGGGGCTCGTGAGACCCAGTACTTC. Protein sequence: CASSAQGARETQYF.